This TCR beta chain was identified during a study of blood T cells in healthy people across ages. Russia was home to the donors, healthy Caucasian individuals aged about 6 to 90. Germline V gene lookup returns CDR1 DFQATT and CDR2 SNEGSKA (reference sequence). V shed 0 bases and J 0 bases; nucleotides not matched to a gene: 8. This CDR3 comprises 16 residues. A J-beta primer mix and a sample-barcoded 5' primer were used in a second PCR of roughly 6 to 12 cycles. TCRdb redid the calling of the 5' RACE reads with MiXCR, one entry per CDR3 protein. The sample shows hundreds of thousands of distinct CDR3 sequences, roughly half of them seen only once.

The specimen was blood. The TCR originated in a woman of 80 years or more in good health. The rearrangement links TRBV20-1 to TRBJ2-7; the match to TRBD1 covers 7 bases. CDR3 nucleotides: TGCAGTGCTAGAGATCGTTGGGACAGAAGCTCCTACGAGCAGTACTTC. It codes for CSARDRWDRSSYEQYF.